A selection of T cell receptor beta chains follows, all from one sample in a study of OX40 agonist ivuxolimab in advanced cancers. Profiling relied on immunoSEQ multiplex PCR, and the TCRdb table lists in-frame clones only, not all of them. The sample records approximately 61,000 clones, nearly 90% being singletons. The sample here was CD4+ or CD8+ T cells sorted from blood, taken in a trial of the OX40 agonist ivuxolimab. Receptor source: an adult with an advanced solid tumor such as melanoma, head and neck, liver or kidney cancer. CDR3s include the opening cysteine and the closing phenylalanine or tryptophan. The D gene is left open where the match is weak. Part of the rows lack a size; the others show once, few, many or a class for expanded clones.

CASSLAPKETQYF	TGTGCCAGCAGCTTAGCGCCGAAAGAGACCCAGTACTTC	-	-	TRBJ2-5	TRBV7-7
CASSLVGGARYGYTF	TGTGCCAGCAGCTTAGTAGGAGGGGCGCGCTATGGCTACACCTTC	-	-	TRBJ1-2	TRBV11-2
CASSAAYTGELFF	TGTGCCAGCAGCGCCGCTTACACCGGGGAGCTGTTTTTT	-	-	TRBJ2-2	TRBV9
CASNPTGGTGGAGNYGYTF	TGCGCCAGCAACCCTACAGGGGGGACAGGGGGCGCTGGGAACTATGGCTACACCTTC	TRBD1	once	TRBJ1-2	TRBV4-1
CASSRQGGNTIYF	TGTGCCAGCTCACGTCAGGGTGGAAACACCATATATTTT	-	few	TRBJ1-3	TRBV18
CASSGTGQGETQYF	TGTGCCAGCAGCGGGACAGGCCAGGGGGAGACCCAGTACTTC	TRBD1	-	TRBJ2-5	TRBV11-2
CASSTPALLSYEQYF	TGTGCCAGCAGCACGCCGGCCTTACTATCCTACGAGCAGTACTTC	-	-	TRBJ2-7	TRBV6-1
CASAARTSVFTGELFF	TGTGCCAGCGCTGCCCGGACTAGCGTTTTCACCGGGGAGCTGTTTTTT	TRBD2	-	TRBJ2-2	TRBV7-9
CSGGIYEETQYF	TGCAGCGGGGGGATATACGAAGAGACCCAGTACTTC	-	-	TRBJ2-5	TRBV29-1
CASSNREGTEAFF	TGTGCCAGCAGTAACAGGGAGGGGACTGAAGCTTTCTTT	-	-	TRBJ1-1	TRBV6-5